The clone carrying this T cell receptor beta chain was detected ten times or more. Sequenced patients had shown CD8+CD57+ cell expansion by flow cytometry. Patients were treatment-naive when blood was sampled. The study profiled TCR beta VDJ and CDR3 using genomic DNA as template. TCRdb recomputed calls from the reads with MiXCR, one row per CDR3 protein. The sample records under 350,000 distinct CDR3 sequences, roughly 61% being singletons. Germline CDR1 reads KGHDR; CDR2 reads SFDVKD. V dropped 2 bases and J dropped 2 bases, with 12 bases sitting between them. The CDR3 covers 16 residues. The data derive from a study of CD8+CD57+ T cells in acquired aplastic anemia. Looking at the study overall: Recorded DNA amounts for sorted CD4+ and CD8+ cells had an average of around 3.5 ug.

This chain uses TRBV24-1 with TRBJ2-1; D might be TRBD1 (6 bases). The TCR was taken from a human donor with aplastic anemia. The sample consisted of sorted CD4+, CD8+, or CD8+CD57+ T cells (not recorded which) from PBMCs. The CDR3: CATSDSTGKTYNEQFF. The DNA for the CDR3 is TGTGCCACCAGTGATTCGACAGGAAAGACCTACAATGAGCAGTTCTTC.